This T cell receptor beta chain emerged from a study of CD8 T cells in ankylosing spondylitis. The CDR3 has 14 residues. Germline loops: CDR1 LNHDA, CDR2 SQIVND (reference sequence). The V segment lost 5 bases and the J segment 2 bases; nucleotides outside the gene matches: 5. In this sample, this clonotype turned up once. As yet, its antigen is unknown. A quantitative 5'-RACE method, one with molecular barcodes, was used to make TCR beta libraries. TCRdb called the 5' RACE reads again in MiXCR, with one record for every CDR3 protein. Of some 37,000 distinct CDR3 sequences listed, 13% were seen once; the top ten hold around 33%. General study points: There was reportedly significant enrichment of clones that were disease-linked in matched ankylosing spondylitis synovial fluid. What appeared characteristic of ankylosing spondylitis blood was a TCR beta motif of eight highly homologous variants.

The sequencing input was synovial fluid, either unsorted or a sorted T cell fraction (not recorded which). The source of this sequence is a male donor with ankylosing spondylitis. This rearrangement joins TRBV19 to TRBJ1-2, with 7 bases that match TRBD1. This CDR3 is CASSEGTENYGYTF. The DNA of the CDR3 is TGTGCCAGTAGTGAGGGGACAGAAAACTATGGCTACACCTTC. Combining the CDR3 with reference TRBV19 and TRBJ1-2 gives the whole variable domain DGGITQSPKYLFRKEGQNVTLSCEQNLNHDAMYWYRQDPGQGLRLIYYSQIVNDFQKGDIAEGYSVSREKKESFPLTVTSAQKNPTAFYLCASSEGTENYGYTFGSGTRLTVV.